This is a list of T cell receptor beta chains from one sample in a study of blood T cell repertoires in COVID-19. Profiling relied on immunoSEQ multiplex PCR, and the TCRdb table lists in-frame clones only, not all of them. This sample has 46,000 or so clones, with under 95% found just once. Sequencing was done on a sample of peripheral blood. The receptors stem from a man between 65 and 85 years old with active COVID-19. Both conserved end residues are part of each CDR3. Fields, in order: V gene, D gene, CDR3 protein. D genes are given only for firm matches.

V: TRBV18
D: NA
CDR3: CASSPGQKETQYF

V: TRBV27
D: NA
CDR3: CASSLSSPGLASTDTQYF

V: TRBV6-5
D: TRBD2
CDR3: CASSRLAGYNEQFF

V: TRBV18
D: NA
CDR3: CASSPIQDSYEQYF

V: TRBV7-3
D: TRBD1
CDR3: CASSVMGTENTGELFF

V: TRBV28
D: NA
CDR3: CASSLSAGTSSYGYTF

V: TRBV6-5
D: TRBD2
CDR3: CAIWRDSGNEQYF

V: TRBV2
D: NA
CDR3: CASSVGRGYGYTF

V: TRBV7-2
D: NA
CDR3: CASSLGFPPGLNPYEQYF

V: TRBV5-5
D: NA
CDR3: CASSLDSGYTF

V: TRBV6-5
D: TRBD1
CDR3: CASAGGRLGETQYF

V: TRBV6-2/TRBV6-3
D: TRBD2
CDR3: CASSLMGLAGLPAPRVHNEQFF

V: TRBV2
D: TRBD2
CDR3: CASGDLAGSYNEQFF

V: TRBV6-5
D: NA
CDR3: CASSGRGGDTEAFF

V: TRBV5-1
D: NA
CDR3: CASSLVGGQETQYF

V: TRBV5-6
D: NA
CDR3: CASSLRTVFTLHF

V: TRBV18
D: TRBD1
CDR3: CASSRDSIWPQHF

V: TRBV11-1
D: NA
CDR3: CASQLRGTQNTEAFF

V: TRBV7-9
D: NA
CDR3: CASSRTTYNEQFF

V: TRBV4-1
D: TRBD2
CDR3: CASSQEGGLARNIQYF

V: TRBV29-1
D: TRBD2
CDR3: CSVKGGASGGPYSYNEQFF

V: TRBV20-1
D: NA
CDR3: CSASENQPQHF

V: TRBV7-2
D: TRBD1
CDR3: CASSTGQFTDTQYF

V: TRBV7-9
D: NA
CDR3: CASSLNRVDSGLHYGYTF

V: TRBV18
D: NA
CDR3: CASSPTGTTNYGYTF

V: TRBV18
D: TRBD1
CDR3: CASSLDRERQPQHF

V: TRBV18
D: NA
CDR3: CASSPDRGTEAFF

V: TRBV2
D: TRBD1
CDR3: CASERRTGGEGEQYF

V: TRBV28
D: NA
CDR3: CASIAGFRDTQYF

V: TRBV3-1/TRBV3-2
D: NA
CDR3: CASSAGGGGVSYEQYF

V: TRBV25-1
D: TRBD1
CDR3: CASRDTGGGLYGYTF

V: TRBV4-3
D: TRBD1
CDR3: CASSQEGDSYGYTF

V: TRBV28
D: NA
CDR3: CASSAPSGGANVLTF

V: TRBV28
D: TRBD1
CDR3: CASNTGGVPGNTIYF

V: TRBV7-2
D: TRBD1
CDR3: CASSSPWRQGGTDTQYF

V: TRBV6-5
D: NA
CDR3: CASSIRVSLNTEAFF

V: TRBV28
D: TRBD1
CDR3: CASSLTGTGFYEQYF

V: TRBV4-3
D: NA
CDR3: CASSQSLGGYGYTF

V: TRBV5-1
D: TRBD1
CDR3: CASSAGQGASEGAFF

V: TRBV7-9
D: TRBD1
CDR3: CASSSTGGFRSSYNEQFF

V: TRBV20-1
D: NA
CDR3: CSALKGVGYTF

V: TRBV20-1
D: NA
CDR3: CSASQNNEKLFF

V: TRBV24-1
D: TRBD2
CDR3: CATSGGSYEQYF

V: TRBV19
D: TRBD1
CDR3: CASRTPPGQMNTEAFF

V: TRBV7-3
D: TRBD1
CDR3: CASSLGQQYEQYF

V: TRBV2
D: NA
CDR3: CASSARTSSYEQYF

V: TRBV7-2
D: TRBD2
CDR3: CASSLAGTSGGAADTQYF

V: TRBV11-2
D: TRBD1
CDR3: CASTPGQGSNEQFF

V: TRBV5-1
D: NA
CDR3: CASTLGLLNTGELFF

V: TRBV7-8
D: TRBD1
CDR3: CASSAITGTGNYGYTF

V: TRBV7-9
D: NA
CDR3: CASSLGVSVNLDTQYF

V: TRBV27
D: NA
CDR3: CASSLVTRAYEQYF

V: TRBV30
D: TRBD2
CDR3: CAWSRTSGRASEQFF

V: TRBV11-2
D: NA
CDR3: CASRPFLRKSTDTQYF

V: TRBV24-1
D: TRBD2
CDR3: CATSETSGTYEQYF